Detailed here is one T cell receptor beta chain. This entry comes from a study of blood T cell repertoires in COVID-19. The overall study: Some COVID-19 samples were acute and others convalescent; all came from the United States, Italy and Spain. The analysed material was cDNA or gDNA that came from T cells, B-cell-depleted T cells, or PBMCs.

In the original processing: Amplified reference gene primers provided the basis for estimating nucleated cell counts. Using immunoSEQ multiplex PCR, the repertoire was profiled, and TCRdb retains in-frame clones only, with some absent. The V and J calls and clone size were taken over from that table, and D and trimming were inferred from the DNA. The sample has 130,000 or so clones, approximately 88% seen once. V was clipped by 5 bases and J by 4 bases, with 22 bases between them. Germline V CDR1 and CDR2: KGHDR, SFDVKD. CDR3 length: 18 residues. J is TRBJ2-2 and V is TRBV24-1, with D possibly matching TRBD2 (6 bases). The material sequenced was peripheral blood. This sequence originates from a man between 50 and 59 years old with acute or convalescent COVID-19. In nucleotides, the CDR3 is TGTGCCACCAGTGGAAGGGAAACTAGCACCTTCGGCACCGGGGAGCTGTTTTTT. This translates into CATSGRETSTFGTGELFF.